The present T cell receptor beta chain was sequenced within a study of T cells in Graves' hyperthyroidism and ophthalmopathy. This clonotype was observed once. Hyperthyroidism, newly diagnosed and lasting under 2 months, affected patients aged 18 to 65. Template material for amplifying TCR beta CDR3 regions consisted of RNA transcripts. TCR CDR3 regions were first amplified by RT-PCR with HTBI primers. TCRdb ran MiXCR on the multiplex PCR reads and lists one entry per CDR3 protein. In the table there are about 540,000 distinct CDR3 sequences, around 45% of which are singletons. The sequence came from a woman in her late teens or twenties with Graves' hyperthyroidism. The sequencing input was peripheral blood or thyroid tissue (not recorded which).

For the CDR3, the DNA is TGTGCCACCAGCAGAGATGAGGGACAGGGGACAACCTTC. It translates to CATSRDEGQGTTF. The V and J genes are TRBV15 and TRBJ1-2; 10 bases line up with TRBD1. J gave up 14 bases and V 0 bases, and 6 bases lay outside the gene matches. The CDR3 length is 13 residues. Germline V gene lookup returns CDR1 LNHNV and CDR2 YYDKDF (reference sequence).